This T cell receptor (beta chain) is drawn from a study of technical replicates of blood from a handful of donors listed by TCRdb under 2017. About this clone itself: Its antigen remains unidentified. No base-level quality is on record; no much larger clone is a single base apart.

The library was prepared using the immunoSEQ multiplex PCR assay. Entries here come from immuneACCESS through TCRdb and include only in-frame sequences with V and J called. Some clones fail to appear in such tables; in the studies checked, an unresolved V gene covers under half of the shortfall, and the cause of the remainder is unknown. In this sample the table shows 74,000 or so clones, 80% to 95% of which occur a single time. 0.3% to 0.45% of the sample belongs to the ten largest clones. Per the germline V gene, MDHEN is the CDR1 and SYDVKM is the CDR2. V trim: 9 bases; J trim: 9 bases; unmatched bases: 10. The CDR3 runs 13 amino acids, cysteine and phenylalanine included. The sequence is cut down to CDR3 DNA, 39 bases in frame from base 1.

The receptor was isolated from a human donor in good health. Sequenced: T cells isolated from PBMCs. Recombination joined TRBV28 with TRBJ2-1; TRBD2 fits 8 bases in the junction. The nucleotide sequence is given as TGTGCCAGTAAATCGGGGGGGAGAGGTGAGCAGTTCTTC. Translated, it gives CASKSGGRGEQFF.